Below are 32 T cell receptor beta chains sequenced from a single sample in a study of cytomegalovirus exposure and HLA in healthy donors. It was with 60 Vbeta and 13 Jbeta primers that the PCR ran. Sequenced by immunoSEQ multiplex PCR; TCRdb stores in-frame clones only, minus some. The profile covers 100,000 to 150,000 clones, with around three quarters appearing a single time and 13% taken by the ten largest. The sample taken for sequencing was PBMCs. The origin of the receptors is a woman in her 40s in good health and CMV-seropositive.

V usage is TRBV18 and J usage is TRBJ2-7, with a tentative D call TRBD2 (6 bases). CDR3 length: 13 residues. Looked up from germline, CDR1 is KGHSH and CDR2 is LQKENI. V dropped 3 bases and J dropped 6 bases, with 12 bases sitting between them. The CDR3 bases are TGTGCCAGCTCACCCAACGGGGGTGGCGAGCAGTACTTC. Its translation is CASSPNGGGEQYF.

This sequence joins TRBV20-1 and TRBJ2-1, with D possibly being TRBD2 (5 bases). V lost 6 bases to trimming and J lost 7 bases, with 10 bases between them. This CDR3 is 11 amino acids long. Germline V CDR1 and CDR2: DFQATT, SNEGSKA (reference sequence). The CDR3 region is CSAQEVNEQFF. CDR3 coding DNA: TGCAGTGCCCAGGAGGTAAATGAGCAGTTCTTC.

The chain couples TRBV4-2 to TRBJ2-7, with 14 bases matching TRBD2. After removal of 0 bases from V and 2 bases from J, the junction contained 3 bases not matched to a gene. Germline CDR1 and CDR2: LGHNA and YNFKEQ. This CDR3 comprises 17 residues. The CDR3 reads CASSQEGLAGGTYEQYF. The CDR3 nucleotides are TGTGCCAGCAGCCAAGAAGGACTAGCGGGAGGAACCTACGAGCAGTACTTC.

The chain employs TRBV11-2 and TRBJ2-1, with D perhaps TRBD2 (6 bases). Germline V gives CDR1 SGHAT, CDR2 FQNNGV. V lost 1 base, J lost 4 bases, and 8 bases lay in between. The length of the CDR3 is 14 residues. This chain's CDR3 is CASSLAGLYNEQFF. CDR3 coding DNA: TGTGCCAGCAGCTTAGCGGGACTTTACAATGAGCAGTTCTTC.

This clone was detected a few times. V gene TRBV13 combines with J gene TRBJ1-2; 7 nucleotides agree with TRBD1. This CDR3 is 13 amino acids long. J was trimmed by 6 bases and V by 3 bases; bases with no gene match: 4. In germline, CDR1 is PRHDT, CDR2 FYEKMQ (reference sequence). The CDR3 sequence: CASSFGQEDGYTF. The CDR3 bases are TGTGCCAGCAGCTTCGGACAGGAAGATGGCTACACCTTC.

V is TRBV20-1 and J is TRBJ2-7, with 9 bases lining up with TRBD1. V dropped 7 bases and J dropped 3; count of bases not matched to a gene: 1. This CDR3 comprises 11 residues. From germline, CDR1 is DFQATT and CDR2 SNEGSKA (reference sequence). As DNA, the CDR3 is TGCAGTGTGGGACAGGGCTACGAGCAGTACTTC. It codes for CSVGQGYEQYF.

The gene calls are TRBV30 and TRBJ2-1, with 10 bases lining up with TRBD2. Germline V gives CDR1 GTSNPN, CDR2 SVGIG (reference sequence). This CDR3 has 13 residues. Trimming took 3 bases from V and 12 from J; bases not matched to a gene: 8. CDR3 in amino acids: CAWRLAGPLGQFF. CDR3 coding DNA: TGTGCCTGGAGACTAGCGGGACCCCTAGGGCAGTTCTTC. Variable domain in full (rest from reference TRBV30 and TRBJ2-1): SQTIHQWPATLVQPVGSPLSLECTVEGTSNPNLYWYRQAAGRGLQLLFYSVGIGQISSEVPQNLSASRPQDRQFILSSKKLLLSDSGFYLCAWRLAGPLGQFFGPGTRLTVL.

The chain joins TRBV29-1 to TRBJ1-3; 11 nucleotides line up with TRBD1. Germline V lookup: CDR1 SQVTM, CDR2 ANQGSEA. The CDR3 loop spans 14 amino acids. With 4 bases clipped from V and 1 base from J, the junction kept 0 bases outside the gene matches. The CDR3 coding sequence is TGCAGCGTTGGGGACAGGGGGTCTGGAAACACCATATATTTT. Residues: CSVGDRGSGNTIYF.

The rearrangement joins TRBV19 to TRBJ1-5; a weak D match, TRBD1 (5 bases). Between the trimmed V and J ends, which lost 6 bases and 2 bases, there was a span of 17 bases. CDR1 is LNHDA, CDR2 SQIVND, per germline (reference sequence). This CDR3 region has 16 residues. The CDR3 region is CASSATFQGRNQPQHF. CDR3 coding DNA: TGTGCCAGTAGCGCAACCTTCCAGGGTCGCAATCAGCCCCAGCATTTT.

The chain is built from TRBV7-6 and TRBJ2-3, with D unresolved. This CDR3 contains 14 residues. Trimming pared 3 bases from V and 2 bases from J, leaving 9 bases between. CDR1 is SGHVS and CDR2 is FNYEAQ in the germline V gene. The CDR3 nucleotides read TGTGCCAGCAGCTTGACAAGTAACACAGATACGCAGTATTTT. This encodes CASSLTSNTDTQYF.

The V and J genes are TRBV7-8 and TRBJ2-5; 7 nucleotides match TRBD2. The junction had 6 bases not matched to a gene; V was cut back by 0 bases and J by 11 bases. Germline loops: CDR1 SGHVS, CDR2 FQNEAQ. The CDR3 totals 13 residues. CDR3 nucleotides: TGTGCCAGCAGCTTAGCGTTGGGGCGGGAGCAGTACTTC. Amino acid sequence: CASSLALGREQYF.

V is TRBV7-9 and J is TRBJ1-5, with D tentatively TRBD1 (6 bases). The CDR3 spans 16 residues. CDR1 and CDR2 (germline): SEHNR, FQNEAQ (reference sequence). The germline V and J ends were trimmed by 5 bases and 0 bases, with 14 bases remaining between them. The CDR3 reads CASSMEGGYSNQPQHF. The CDR3 region has the DNA TGTGCCAGCAGCATGGAGGGGGGGTATAGCAATCAGCCCCAGCATTTT.

The CDR3 protein is CASSSTAHSYEQYF. CDR3 DNA: TGTGCCAGCAGTAGTACTGCCCACTCCTACGAGCAGTACTTC. J is TRBJ2-7 and V is TRBV6-5, with unresolved D. This CDR3 spans 14 amino acids. CDR1 and CDR2 from the germline V gene are MNHEY and SVGAGI. V was pared by 5 bases and J by 0 bases, with 11 bases between.

The chain is built from TRBV5-4 and TRBJ2-2, with D unclear. V was clipped by 0 bases and J by 0 bases, with 6 bases between them. The CDR3 is 15 residues long. In germline, CDR1 is SGHNT, CDR2 YYREEE (reference sequence). The CDR3 coding sequence is TGTGCCAGCAGCTTGGGCGGAACGAACACCGGGGAGCTGTTTTTT. Protein sequence: CASSLGGTNTGELFF.

This clone was picked up one time. The gene calls are TRBV7-9 and TRBJ2-5; the match to TRBD2 covers 9 bases. CDR1 and CDR2 from the germline V gene are SEHNR and FQNEAQ (reference sequence). CDR3 length equals 17 residues. After removal of 5 bases from V and 3 bases from J, the junction contained 13 bases not matched to a gene. The CDR3 DNA sequence: TGTGCCAGCAGCCAAAATACCCCGAGACTAGCGGAAGAGACCCAGTACTTC. It translates to CASSQNTPRLAEETQYF.

This clone was observed a single time. CDR3 region: CASSSQGRNQPQHF. The CDR3 region has the DNA TGTGCCAGCAGTTCACAGGGGAGGAATCAGCCCCAGCATTTT. The chain has TRBV5-6 and TRBJ1-5; 7 bases match TRBD1. CDR1 and CDR2 (germline): SGHDT, YYEEEE. With 5 bases clipped from V and 4 bases from J, the junction kept 6 bases outside the gene matches. The CDR3 is 14 amino acids.

The chain uses TRBV18 and TRBJ1-5; 9 bases line up with TRBD1. V lost 6 bases and J lost 5; bases outside the gene matches: 8. The germline gives CDR1 KGHSH, CDR2 LQKENI. CDR3 length equals 15 residues. DNA for the CDR3: TGTGCCAGCTCTCTGGACAGGGGAGGAGATCAGCCCCAGCATTTT. Translation gives CASSLDRGGDQPQHF.

The chain joins TRBV27 to TRBJ2-7, with D possibly matching TRBD1 (6 bases). The CDR3 is made up of 14 amino acids. Looked up from germline, CDR1 is MNHEY and CDR2 is SMNVEV (reference sequence). The V and J ends lost 1 base and 5 bases respectively, with 12 bases between them. CDR3 nucleotides: TGTGCCAGCAGTTTATATGGGGCAGGGGACGAGCAGTACTTC. Encoded protein: CASSLYGAGDEQYF.

This chain uses TRBV5-1 with TRBJ2-3; TRBD2 matches 9 bases. Germline CDR1 is SGHRS and CDR2 is YFSETQ. This CDR3 is built from 16 residues. The junction had 7 bases not matched to a gene; V was cut back by 0 bases and J by 5 bases. CDR3 coding DNA: TGCGCCAGCAGCTTGGAGTTGCGGGAGGGGAGAGATACGCAGTATTTT. Its translation is CASSLELREGRDTQYF.

The chain is built from TRBV14 and TRBJ2-2, with D uncertain. Germline CDR1 is SGHDN and CDR2 is FVKESK. This CDR3 is built from 13 residues. Trimming removed 1 base at V and 5 bases at J, with 5 bases between. The CDR3 is CASSQGPTGELFF. The CDR3 DNA is TGTGCCAGCAGCCAAGGGCCTACCGGGGAGCTGTTTTTT.

The chain uses TRBV19 and TRBJ2-7, with TRBD1 identical over 10 bases. Germline V gene lookup returns CDR1 LNHDA and CDR2 SQIVND (reference sequence). The V gene end was trimmed by 3 bases and the J gene end by 0 bases; junction bases not matched to a gene: 8. The length of the CDR3 is 17 residues. This CDR3 reads CASSMGFGQGDSYEQYF. CDR3 bases: TGTGCCAGTAGTATGGGGTTTGGACAGGGGGACTCCTACGAGCAGTACTTC.

This chain's CDR3 is CASSGTGGSDGYTF. CDR3 DNA: TGTGCCAGCAGTGGGACAGGGGGCTCGGATGGCTACACCTTC. The V call is TRBV2, the J call TRBJ1-2; 11 positions agree with TRBD1. Germline V gene sequence: CDR1 SNHLY, CDR2 FYNNEI. With V trimmed by 4 bases and J by 6 bases, 4 bases remained unmatched. This CDR3 is 14 amino acids long.

The CDR3 protein is CASSPQNTGELFF. CDR3 bases: TGTGCCAGCAGCCCACAGAACACCGGGGAGCTGTTTTTT. The chain uses TRBV11-2 and TRBJ2-2; D is undetermined. Trimming took off 5 bases at V and 1 base at J, with 5 bases between the two ends. CDR3 size: 13 residues. CDR1 is SGHAT and CDR2 is FQNNGV in the germline V gene.

This clone was counted a few times. The J gene is TRBJ2-1, the V gene TRBV7-8, with 10 bases aligning to TRBD2. The germline V gene encodes CDR1 SGHVS and CDR2 FQNEAQ. Unmatched junction bases numbered 12, after V lost 6 bases and J lost 4 bases. There are 17 residues in the CDR3. CDR3 DNA sequence: TGTGCCAGCAGGGCTGGGGGTAGCGGGAGGTATTACAATGAGCAGTTCTTC. Its translation is CASRAGGSGRYYNEQFF.

The V gene is TRBV6-1, the J gene TRBJ2-2; D is uncertain. V was cut by 7 bases and J by 2 bases, with 11 bases left in between. The CDR3 sequence is 14 residues long. Germline V gene data show CDR1 as MNHNS and CDR2 as SASEGT. CDR3 nucleotides: TGTGCCAGCACCCCTGGCCCCAACACCGGGGAGCTGTTTTTT. As protein: CASTPGPNTGELFF.

This rearrangement joins TRBV19 to TRBJ1-1, with D tentatively TRBD1 (6 bases). The germline gives CDR1 LNHDA, CDR2 SQIVND (reference sequence). Trimming cost V 3 bases and J 6 bases, with 17 bases left between them. The CDR3 consists of 15 residues. DNA for the CDR3: TGTGCCAGTAGTATCCTACAGGCCCAGGGGTCTGAAGCTTTCTTT. This sequence encodes CASSILQAQGSEAFF.

This chain connects TRBV2 to TRBJ1-3; D remains ambiguous. CDR1 and CDR2 (germline): SNHLY, FYNNEI. V was pared by 7 bases and J by 3 bases, with 10 bases between. The CDR3 consists of 13 residues. CDR3 sequence: CASKSGLGNTIYF. CDR3 coding DNA: TGTGCCAGCAAGTCAGGCCTTGGAAACACCATATATTTT. The full variable domain, rest sourced from reference TRBV2 and TRBJ1-3, is EPEVTQTPSHQVTQMGQEVILRCVPISNHLYFYWYRQILGQKVEFLVSFYNNEISEKSEIFDDQFSVERPDGSNFTLKIRSTKLEDSAMYFCASKSGLGNTIYFGEGSWLTVV.

The chain recombines TRBV7-3 with TRBJ2-5, with a possible D match to TRBD2 (6 bases). The CDR3 runs 14 residues. V was cut by 5 bases and J by 4 bases, with 14 bases left in between. Germline CDR1 is SGHTA and CDR2 is FQGTGA. CDR3 amino acids: CASSPFGGGETQYF. As DNA, the CDR3 is TGTGCCAGCAGCCCCTTCGGGGGAGGAGAGACCCAGTACTTC.

The V call is TRBV15, the J call TRBJ2-7, with 11 bases identical to TRBD2. V dropped 0 bases and J dropped 5; count of bases not matched to a gene: 9. The germline CDR1 and CDR2 sequences are LNHNV and YYDKDF (reference sequence). The CDR3 runs 17 residues. The CDR3 DNA reads as TGTGCCACCAGCAGAGATCCGACTAGCGGGATTGGCGACGAGCAGTACTTC. Protein sequence: CATSRDPTSGIGDEQYF.

CDR3 amino acids: CATSRLYTGTQYF. The CDR3 DNA reads TGTGCCACCAGCAGATTATACACGGGTACGCAGTATTTT. V is TRBV15 and J is TRBJ2-3; no reliable D call. Germline V gene sequence: CDR1 LNHNV, CDR2 YYDKDF (reference sequence). V dropped 2 bases and J dropped 8 bases, with 11 bases sitting between them. The CDR3 is made up of 13 amino acids.

As for this clone: Germline and junction disagree at one end, which may indicate a read error. The gene calls are TRBV19 and TRBJ1-1; TRBD1 aligns across 12 bases. The germline V gene has CDR1 LNHDA and CDR2 SQIVND (reference sequence). The CDR3 is made up of 14 amino acids. In DNA, the CDR3 is TGTGCCAGTAGTGCTGGGACAGGGGGCGCTGAGGCTTTCTTT. It translates to CASSAGTGGAEAFF.

The chain carries TRBV5-1 and TRBJ1-3; D call uncertain. V dropped 0 bases and J dropped 0 bases, with 4 bases sitting between them. CDR1 and CDR2 (germline): SGHRS, YFSETQ. This CDR3 is 14 amino acids long. The CDR3 sequence: CASSLDSSGNTIYF. In nucleotides, the CDR3 is TGCGCCAGCAGCTTGGACAGCTCTGGAAACACCATATATTTT.